A single sample gave rise to the 9 T cell receptor beta chains below, sequenced in a study of shared clonotypes between healthy human individuals. Generated by immunoSEQ multiplex PCR, the TCRdb table keeps only in-frame clones and is missing some. The table has approximately 2.5 million clones, 93% seen once; the top ten hold 0.36%. Sample: naive CD4+ T cells from PBMCs. Specified subset: CD45RA+ positively selected. These receptors were obtained from a man between 18 and 35 years old in good health. Some clones in this sample may be carry-over from other donors' samples.

The rearrangement uses TRBV7-3 and TRBJ2-7; TRBD1 or TRBD2 may be the D gene (5 bases each). The CDR3 extends over 16 amino acids. Trimming removed 4 bases at V and 2 bases at J, with 18 bases between. Germline CDR1 and CDR2: SGHTA and FQGTGA. CDR3 sequence reads: CASSSPGGLVPYEQYF. In DNA form, the CDR3 reads TGTGCCAGCAGCTCCCCTGGGGGTCTGGTTCCCTACGAGCAGTACTTC.

The chain employs TRBV19 and TRBJ2-1, with TRBD2 matching 8 bases. Germline V gene sequence: CDR1 LNHDA, CDR2 SQIVND (reference sequence). The CDR3 is 14 residues long. After removal of 5 bases from V and 9 bases from J, the junction contained 9 bases not matched to a gene. The chain's CDR3 is CASSAHRAGGEQFF. In DNA form, the CDR3 reads TGTGCCAGTAGTGCCCACCGTGCGGGGGGTGAGCAGTTCTTC.

This CDR3 is CASSLTTPSTDTQYF. The CDR3 coding sequence is TGTGCCAGCAGCTTAACAACACCCAGCACAGATACGCAGTATTTT. J is TRBJ2-3 and V is TRBV11-1, with D uncertain. The CDR3 has 15 residues. V was trimmed by 2 bases and J by 0 bases, leaving 9 bases between them. CDR1 and CDR2 from the germline V gene are SGHAT and FQDESV (reference sequence).

J is TRBJ1-2 and V is TRBV6-5; D unclear. With 0 bases removed from V and 4 bases from J, the gap between germline ends came to 12 bases. Looked up from germline, CDR1 is MNHEY and CDR2 is SVGAGI. The CDR3 is made up of 15 amino acids. CDR3 DNA sequence: TGTGCCAGCAGTTACTCTTACTCCGACGCCTATGGCTACACCTTC. Its translation: CASSYSYSDAYGYTF.

This clone was detected only once. The gene calls are TRBV29-1 and TRBJ2-1; the D gene is possibly TRBD2 (6 bases). This CDR3 is 15 amino acids long. Germline V gives CDR1 SQVTM, CDR2 ANQGSEA. V lost 6 bases, J lost 5 bases, and 20 bases lay in between. CDR3 nucleotide sequence: TGCAGCGTCCCCGGAATGTGGGCGGGAAACAATGAGCAGTTCTTC. The encoded protein is CSVPGMWAGNNEQFF.

The V gene is TRBV5-1, the J gene TRBJ2-3; perhaps TRBD1 as D (5 bases). This CDR3 is built from 17 residues. CDR1 is SGHRS and CDR2 is YFSETQ in the germline V gene. V was clipped by 1 base and J by 0 bases, with 15 bases between them. This CDR3 is CASSLTVTGTSTDTQYF. DNA for the CDR3: TGCGCCAGCAGCTTGACCGTCACAGGCACTAGCACAGATACGCAGTATTTT.

The count of this clone is one. This chain joins TRBV7-9 and TRBJ2-1, with 9 bases identical to TRBD1. This CDR3 region has 15 residues. Germline trimming cut 4 bases from V and 5 bases from J; bases unmatched to any gene: 6. CDR1 and CDR2 (germline): SEHNR, FQNEAQ (reference sequence). CDR3 sequence: CASSSTGGADNEQFF. In nucleotides, the CDR3 is TGTGCCAGCAGCTCAACAGGGGGCGCGGACAATGAGCAGTTCTTC.

The J gene is TRBJ2-7, the V gene TRBV29-1; possible D gene TRBD2, 6 bases. Germline V gene lookup returns CDR1 SQVTM and CDR2 ANQGSEA. Trimming shortened V by 1 base and J by 6 bases, and 22 bases separated the two germline ends. The length of the CDR3 is 16 residues. CDR3 sequence reads: CSVEVPPGEWALEQYF. The CDR3 DNA follows: TGCAGCGTTGAAGTTCCCCCGGGGGAGTGGGCTCTCGAGCAGTACTTC.

The rearrangement links TRBV7-8 to TRBJ1-4, with 8 nucleotides matching TRBD1. J lost 4 bases, V lost 8 bases, and 9 bases had no gene match. This CDR3 spans 15 amino acids. The germline V gene encodes CDR1 SGHVS and CDR2 FQNEAQ. DNA of the CDR3: TGTGCCAGCTCCGACCCAACAGGGGGTAATGAAAAACTGTTTTTT. Protein: CASSDPTGGNEKLFF.